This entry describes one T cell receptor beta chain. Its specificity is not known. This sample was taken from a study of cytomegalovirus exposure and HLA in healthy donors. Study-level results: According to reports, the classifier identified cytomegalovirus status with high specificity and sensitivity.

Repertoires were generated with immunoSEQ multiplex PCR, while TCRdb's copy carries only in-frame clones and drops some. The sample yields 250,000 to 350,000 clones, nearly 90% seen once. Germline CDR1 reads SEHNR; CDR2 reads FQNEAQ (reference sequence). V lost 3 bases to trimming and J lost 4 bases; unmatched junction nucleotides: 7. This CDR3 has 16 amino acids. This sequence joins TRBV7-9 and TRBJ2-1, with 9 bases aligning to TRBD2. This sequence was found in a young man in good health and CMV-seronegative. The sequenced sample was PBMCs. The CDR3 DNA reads TGTGCCAGCAGCTTGACTAGCGGCCCTTCATACAATGAGCAGTTCTTC. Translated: CASSLTSGPSYNEQFF.